A single sample gave rise to the 3 T cell receptor beta chains below, sequenced in a study of monozygotic twins with inflammatory bowel disease. TCRdb re-analyzed the 5' RACE reads; it lists each CDR3 protein once, without DNA. The table lists a few hundred thousand distinct CDR3 sequences. The sample comprised blood. Receptors originate from a human donor with ulcerative colitis or Crohn's disease, or a healthy co-twin of an affected twin (not recorded which).

This sequence joins TRBV7-2 and TRBJ1-4. This CDR3 region has 14 residues. Germline V gene lookup returns CDR1 SGHTA and CDR2 FQGNSA. The CDR3 reads CASSPAAGIEKLFF.

The chain combines TRBV19 with TRBJ1-5; checking the TCRdb D call of TRBD1 is not possible without DNA. The CDR3 is made up of 16 amino acids. From germline, CDR1 is LNHDA and CDR2 SQIVND (reference sequence). CDR3 sequence reads: CASSLGGRGVNQPQHF.

The chain employs TRBV28 and TRBJ2-7. The CDR3 loop spans 15 amino acids. From germline, CDR1 is MDHEN and CDR2 SYDVKM. The CDR3 reads CASSSHALSSYEQYF.